Following are 4 T cell receptor beta chains from one sample sequenced in a study of T cell responses to AZD1222 COVID-19 vaccine (dated by TCRdb to the early 2020s). The time point label on this specimen signifies: baseline before first vaccination. Libraries were built with the immunoSEQ multiplex PCR assay. TCRdb obtained this table from immuneACCESS and retained in-frame rearrangements with V and J assigned. These tables miss some clones; where compared with another copy, unresolved V genes account for less than half of the shortfall, and the remainder is unexplained. Counted in this sample were around 160,000 clones; approximately 94% of them appeared once. Of the sample, about 1.9% falls within the top ten clones. This sample comprised peripheral blood, obtained on day 0 of AZD1222 vaccination. These receptors all come from an adult in good health.

The chain recombines TRBV19 with TRBJ2-3; TRBD2 matches at 10 bases. Unmatched junction bases numbered 5, after V lost 5 bases and J lost 3 bases. CDR3 length: 15 residues. CDR1 is LNHDA and CDR2 is SQIVND in the germline V gene (reference sequence). CDR3 nucleotides: TGTGCCAGTAGTGCCGGGACTAGCGAGACAGATACGCAGTATTTT. As protein: CASSAGTSETDTQYF.

The chain links TRBV11-2 to TRBJ1-1; 11 nucleotides match TRBD1. The CDR3 runs to 16 residues. Germline loops: CDR1 SGHAT, CDR2 FQNNGV. Trimming removed 4 bases from V and 5 bases from J; junction bases left unmatched: 9. As DNA, the CDR3 is TGTGCCAGCAGCTCTACCCGGGACAGGGGGAGAACTGAAGCTTTCTTT. It translates to CASSSTRDRGRTEAFF.

This chain links TRBV2 with TRBJ2-4; D is uncertain. V lost 6 bases, J lost 6 bases, and 15 bases lay in between. The CDR3 is made up of 14 amino acids. From germline, CDR1 is SNHLY and CDR2 FYNNEI. CDR3 residues: CASRTRGSSNIQYF. As DNA, the CDR3 is TGTGCCAGCAGAACGAGAGGCAGTTCAAACATTCAGTACTTC.

The chain recombines TRBV27 with TRBJ1-2, with 8 nucleotides matching TRBD1. Germline CDR1 and CDR2: MNHEY and SMNVEV (reference sequence). This CDR3 is 15 amino acids long. The V gene end was trimmed by 4 bases and the J gene end by 2 bases; junction bases not matched to a gene: 6. The CDR3 loop reads CASSYSTGVNYGYTF. In DNA form, the CDR3 reads TGTGCCAGCAGTTACTCGACAGGGGTGAACTATGGCTACACCTTC.